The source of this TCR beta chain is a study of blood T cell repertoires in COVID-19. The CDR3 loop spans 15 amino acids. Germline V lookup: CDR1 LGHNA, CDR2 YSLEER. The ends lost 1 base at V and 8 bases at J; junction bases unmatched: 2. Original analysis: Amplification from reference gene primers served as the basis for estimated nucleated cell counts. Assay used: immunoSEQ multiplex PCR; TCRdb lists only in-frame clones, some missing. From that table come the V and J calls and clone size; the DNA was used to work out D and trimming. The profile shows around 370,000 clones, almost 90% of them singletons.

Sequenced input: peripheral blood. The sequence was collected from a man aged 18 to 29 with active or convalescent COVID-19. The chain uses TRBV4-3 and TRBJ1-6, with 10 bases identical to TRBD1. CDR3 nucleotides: TGCGCCAGCAGCCAAGCGGGACAGGGGTATTCACCCCTCCACTTT. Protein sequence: CASSQAGQGYSPLHF.